The source of this T cell receptor (beta chain) is a study of blood T cell repertoires in COVID-19. Whole-study context: The study drew acute and convalescent COVID-19 samples from the United States, Italy and Spain.

Method: immunoSEQ multiplex PCR; TCRdb's copy keeps in-frame clones and lacks some. The sample has about 320,000 clones; 85% are singletons. The receptor's source is a woman in her twenties or thirties who had been exposed to COVID-19. Sample: PBMCs or T cells enriched from blood (not recorded which).

The CDR3 spells CAWNAEIYNEQFF. The DNA for the CDR3 is TGTGCCTGGAATGCGGAGATTTACAATGAGCAGTTCTTC. The rearrangement links TRBV30 to TRBJ2-1; no reliable D call. The CDR3 is made up of 13 amino acids. Deletions cut 4 bases from V and 4 bases from J, with 11 bases between. Germline assignment: CDR1 GTSNPN and CDR2 SVGIG (reference sequence).